This is a list of T cell receptor beta chains from one sample in a study of T cell repertoires in cytomegalovirus infection. Their specific antigens are unknown. In TCRdb, the reads were re-called with MiXCR into one record per CDR3 protein. The table lists roughly 350,000 distinct CDR3 sequences, about 35% of them singletons. The sample here was cultured PBMCs, taken from culture after CMV antigen stimulation. The source of these receptors is a human donor in good health (CMV status not recorded). Some clones in this sample may be carry-over from other donors' samples. Each CDR3 is given with its conserved first and last residue. The order of the fields is J gene, clone size, V gene, D gene, CDR3 DNA, CDR3 protein. A D gene is named only where the DNA matches it firmly. Size is stated for part of the rows, as once, few or many counts, or as a class when the clone is expanded.

>TRBJ2-2|few|TRBV7-9|TRBD2
TGTGCCAGCAGCTTGATAATCCGAGCGGGGCCCTACGCGGTGGACACCGGGGAGCTGTTTTTT
CASSLIIRAGPYAVDTGELFF
>TRBJ2-1|few|TRBV4-1|TRBD2
TGCGCCAGCAGCCAAGATTATACTAGCGGGCCTGGGAATGAGCAGTTCTTC
CASSQDYTSGPGNEQFF
>TRBJ2-1|-|TRBV29-1|-
TGCAGCGTTAGGGACGGGAGTTCGAACTACAATGAGCAGTTCTTC
CSVRDGSSNYNEQFF
>TRBJ2-5|-|TRBV20-1|-
TGCAGTGCTAGTGTACCGCGGCAAGAGACCCAGTACTTC
CSASVPRQETQYF
>TRBJ2-7|-|TRBV18|TRBD2
TGTGCCAGCTCACGATCTCTAGCGGGACAAGGCGAGCAGTACTTC
CASSRSLAGQGEQYF
>TRBJ2-2|-|TRBV7-2|-
TGTGCCAGCAGGTTGGACTTTATCGCCGGGGAGCTGTTTTTT
CASRLDFIAGELFF
>TRBJ1-2|-|TRBV7-2|-
TGTGCCAGCACCGCAGGGACCTATGGCTACACCTTC
CASTAGTYGYTF
>TRBJ1-6|-|TRBV6-5|-
TGTGCCAGCAGTTACTCAGGGGCGGCTAATTCACCCCTCCACTTT
CASSYSGAANSPLHF
>TRBJ2-1|many|TRBV5-4|-
TGTGCCAGCAGCCAGGGACTCATCTCCTACAATGAGCAGTTCTTC
CASSQGLISYNEQFF
>TRBJ2-1|few|TRBV29-1|-
TGCAGCGTTGGGGGCACCCCGGAGAGCCGCAATGAGCAGTTCTTC
CSVGGTPESRNEQFF
>TRBJ1-4|-|TRBV28|-
TGTGCCAGCCGTAATGAAAAACTGTTTTTT
CASRNEKLFF
>TRBJ2-1|-|TRBV2|-
TGTGCCAGCAGTGGCTCGGAGGGGCTAAATGAGCAGTTCTTC
CASSGSEGLNEQFF
>TRBJ2-3|-|TRBV14|TRBD2
TGTGCCAGCAGCCCCCATCTCAGCGGGAGTACAGATACGCAGTATTTT
CASSPHLSGSTDTQYF
>TRBJ1-3|few|TRBV7-2|-
TGTGCCAGCAGCTTAGGGGGGAGAGGGGGAGCTGGAAACACCATATATTTT
CASSLGGRGGAGNTIYF
>TRBJ1-2|-|TRBV7-6|-
TGTGCCAGCAGCTTAAGTTCAGTTCCGAACTATGGCTACACCTTC
CASSLSSVPNYGYTF
>TRBJ2-3|-|TRBV12-3/TRBV12-4|TRBD2
TGTGCCAGCAGGAGCCTCGGGACTAGCCCCACAGATACGCAGTATTTT
CASRSLGTSPTDTQYF
>TRBJ2-1|-|TRBV12-3/TRBV12-4|TRBD2
TGTGCCAGCACCCAGACGGGACTAGCGGTCGATGAGCAGTTCTTC
CASTQTGLAVDEQFF
>TRBJ1-1|-|TRBV28|-
TGTGCCAGCAGTTTGACGTCGGTTTCTGAAGCTTTCTTT
CASSLTSVSEAFF
>TRBJ2-5|-|TRBV7-1|TRBD1
TGTGCCAGCAGCTCCGACAGGGCAGGCGAGACCCAGTACTTC
CASSSDRAGETQYF
>TRBJ1-2|-|TRBV7-2|-
TGTGCCAGCAGCCGGATGGCACAGGCGCACGATGGCTACACCTTC
CASSRMAQAHDGYTF
>TRBJ2-5|-|TRBV28|TRBD1
TGTGCCAGCAGTCTCGGGACAGGAGCTGAGACCCAGTACTTC
CASSLGTGAETQYF
>TRBJ2-3|-|TRBV30|-
TGTGCCTGGACTCCCCCTGGGTGGTCAGCGTCTCAGTATTTT
CAWTPPGWSASQYF
>TRBJ1-3|few|TRBV7-2|-
TGTGCCAGCAGCCGATCGTCTCAAGCTGGAAACACCATATATTTT
CASSRSSQAGNTIYF
>TRBJ2-1|-|TRBV6-2/TRBV6-3|-
TGTGCCAGCAGTTACTCGACTACGGGAACAGACTACAATGAGCAGTTCTTC
CASSYSTTGTDYNEQFF
>TRBJ1-3|few|TRBV7-2|-
TGTGCCAGCAGCTTATATAGGCAGTTCTCTGGAAACACCATATATTTT
CASSLYRQFSGNTIYF
>TRBJ1-1|-|TRBV6-1|-
TGTGAAGTCCAGGCCATGAACACTGAAGCTTTCTTT
CEVQAMNTEAFF
>TRBJ2-7|once|TRBV7-9|-
TGTGCCAGCAGCTTGGCGAACAACCACTACGAGCAGTACTTC
CASSLANNHYEQYF
>TRBJ2-6|few|TRBV7-3|-
TGTGCCAGCAGCTTTTCAAGCATTACAAGCTCTGGGGCCAACGTCCTGACTTTC
CASSFSSITSSGANVLTF
>TRBJ2-6|-|TRBV12-3/TRBV12-4|-
TGTGCCAGCAGTTTTTGGGGGCGGCGGTCTCTGGGGGCCAACGTCCTGACTTTC
CASSFWGRRSLGANVLTF
>TRBJ2-1|few|TRBV27|-
TGTGCCAGCAGTTTAGGGGCACCCTACAATGAGCAGTTCTTC
CASSLGAPYNEQFF
>TRBJ1-3|-|TRBV6-5|-
TGTGCCAGCAGTTACGACGGCGGCGGAAACACCATATATTTT
CASSYDGGGNTIYF
>TRBJ2-7|few|TRBV6-2/TRBV6-3|-
TGTGCCAGCAGAGACACCGGGACATGGAATTCCTACGAGCAGTACTTC
CASRDTGTWNSYEQYF
>TRBJ2-1|few|TRBV11-2|-
TGTGCCAGCACCCTACTCCACAATGAGCAGTTCTTC
CASTLLHNEQFF
>TRBJ1-1|few|TRBV6-2/TRBV6-3|TRBD1
TGTGCCAGCAGACCCATCGACAGGGTTACTGAAGCTTTCTTT
CASRPIDRVTEAFF
>TRBJ1-5|few|TRBV7-2|-
TGTGCCAGCAGCTTAAGAATAGAGAATCAGCCCCAGCATTTT
CASSLRIENQPQHF
>TRBJ2-3|-|TRBV6-2/TRBV6-3|-
TGTGCCAGCAGTTACAAGGGCCGAGGCACAGATACGCAGTATTTT
CASSYKGRGTDTQYF